This T cell receptor beta chain is drawn from a study of blood T cell repertoires in COVID-19. Using immunoSEQ multiplex PCR, the repertoire was profiled, and TCRdb retains in-frame clones only, with some absent. The sample holds under 200,000 clones; around 82% are singletons and the top ten take approximately 9.4%. The receptor comes from an elderly woman with acute or convalescent COVID-19. Sequenced: peripheral blood.

CDR3 sequence (DNA): TGTGCCAGCAGCTTAGTTCAGGGGCCCATTAACTATGGCTACACCTTC. This gives the protein CASSLVQGPINYGYTF. J is TRBJ1-2 and V is TRBV7-2; perhaps TRBD1 as D (6 bases). This CDR3 is 16 amino acids long. Germline CDR1 SGHTA, CDR2 FQGNSA. The ends were cut back, 1 base at V and 1 base at J, with 13 bases in the middle.